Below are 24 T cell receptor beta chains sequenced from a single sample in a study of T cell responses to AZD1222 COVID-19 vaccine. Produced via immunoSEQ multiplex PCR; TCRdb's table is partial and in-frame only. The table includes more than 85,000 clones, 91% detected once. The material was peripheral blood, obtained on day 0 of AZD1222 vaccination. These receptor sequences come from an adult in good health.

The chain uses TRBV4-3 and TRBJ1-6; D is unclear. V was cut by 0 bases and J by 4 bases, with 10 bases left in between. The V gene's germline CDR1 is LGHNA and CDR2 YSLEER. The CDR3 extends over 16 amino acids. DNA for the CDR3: TGCGCCAGCAGCCAAGAGGCGGGCAATTATAATTCACCCCTCCACTTT. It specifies CASSQEAGNYNSPLHF.

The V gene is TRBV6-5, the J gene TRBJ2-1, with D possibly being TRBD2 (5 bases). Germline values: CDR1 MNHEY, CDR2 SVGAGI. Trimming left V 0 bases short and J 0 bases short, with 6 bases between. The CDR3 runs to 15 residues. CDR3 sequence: CASSYSEASYNEQFF. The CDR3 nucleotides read TGTGCCAGCAGTTACTCGGAGGCCTCCTACAATGAGCAGTTCTTC.

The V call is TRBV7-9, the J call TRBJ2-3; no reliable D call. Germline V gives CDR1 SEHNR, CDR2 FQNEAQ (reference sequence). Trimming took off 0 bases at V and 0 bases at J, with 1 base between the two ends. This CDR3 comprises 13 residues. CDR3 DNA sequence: TGTGCCAGCAGCTTAGCGAGCACAGATACGCAGTATTTT. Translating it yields CASSLASTDTQYF. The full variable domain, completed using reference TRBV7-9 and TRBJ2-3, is DTGVSQNPRHKITKRGQNVTFRCDPISEHNRLYWYRQTLGQGPEFLTYFQNEAQLEKSRLLSDRFSAERPKGSFSTLEIQRTEQGDSAMYLCASSLASTDTQYFGPGTRLTVL.

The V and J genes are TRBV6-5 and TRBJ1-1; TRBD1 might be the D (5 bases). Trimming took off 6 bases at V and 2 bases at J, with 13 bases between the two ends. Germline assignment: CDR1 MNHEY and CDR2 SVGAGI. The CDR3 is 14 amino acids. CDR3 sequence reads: CASSPGQGNTEAFF. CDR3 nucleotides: TGTGCCAGCAGCCCGGGGCAGGGCAACACTGAAGCTTTCTTT.

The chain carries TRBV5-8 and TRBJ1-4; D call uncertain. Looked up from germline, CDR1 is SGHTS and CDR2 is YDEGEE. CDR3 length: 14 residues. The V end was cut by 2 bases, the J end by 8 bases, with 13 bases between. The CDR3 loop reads CASSFGSHWEKLFF. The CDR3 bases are TGTGCCAGCAGCTTTGGCTCCCATTGGGAAAAACTGTTTTTT.

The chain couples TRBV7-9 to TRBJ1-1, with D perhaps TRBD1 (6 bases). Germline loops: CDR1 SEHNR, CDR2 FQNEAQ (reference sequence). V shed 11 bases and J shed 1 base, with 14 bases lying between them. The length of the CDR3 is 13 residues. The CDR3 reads CAPDGGPNTEAFF. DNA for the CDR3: TGTGCCCCCGATGGGGGGCCGAACACTGAAGCTTTCTTT.

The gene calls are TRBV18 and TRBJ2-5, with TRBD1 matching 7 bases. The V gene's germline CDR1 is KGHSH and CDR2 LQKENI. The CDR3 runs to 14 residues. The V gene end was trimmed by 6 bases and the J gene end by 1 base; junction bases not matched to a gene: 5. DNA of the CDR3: TGTGCCAGCTCCCAGGACAGGACCCAAGAGACCCAGTACTTC. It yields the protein CASSQDRTQETQYF.

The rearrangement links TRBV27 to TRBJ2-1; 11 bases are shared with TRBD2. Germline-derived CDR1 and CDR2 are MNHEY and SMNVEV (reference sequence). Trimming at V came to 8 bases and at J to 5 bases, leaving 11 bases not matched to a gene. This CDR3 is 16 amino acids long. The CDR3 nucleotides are TGTGCCAGCCTAAAAGGGGCTAGCGGGAGGAACAATGAGCAGTTCTTC. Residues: CASLKGASGRNNEQFF.

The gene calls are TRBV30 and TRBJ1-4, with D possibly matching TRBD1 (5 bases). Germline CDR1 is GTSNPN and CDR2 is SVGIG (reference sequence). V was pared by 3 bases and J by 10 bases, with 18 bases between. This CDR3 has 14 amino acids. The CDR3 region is CAWSYRNIPRKLFF. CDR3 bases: TGTGCCTGGAGCTACAGGAATATACCTAGAAAACTGTTTTTT.

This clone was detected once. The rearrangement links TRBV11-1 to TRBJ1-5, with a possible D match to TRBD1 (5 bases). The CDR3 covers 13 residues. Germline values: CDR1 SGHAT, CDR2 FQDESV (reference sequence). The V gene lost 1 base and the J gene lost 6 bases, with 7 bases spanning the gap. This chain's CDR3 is CASSLGRGQPQHF. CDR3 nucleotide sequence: TGTGCCAGCAGCTTAGGGAGGGGTCAGCCCCAGCATTTT.

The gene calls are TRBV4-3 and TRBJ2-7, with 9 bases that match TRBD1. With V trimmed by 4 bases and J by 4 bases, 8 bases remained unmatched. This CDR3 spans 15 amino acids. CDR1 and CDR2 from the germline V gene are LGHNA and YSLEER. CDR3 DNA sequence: TGCGCCAGCAGCCTAGGGACAGGGCCCGATTACGAGCAGTACTTC. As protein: CASSLGTGPDYEQYF.

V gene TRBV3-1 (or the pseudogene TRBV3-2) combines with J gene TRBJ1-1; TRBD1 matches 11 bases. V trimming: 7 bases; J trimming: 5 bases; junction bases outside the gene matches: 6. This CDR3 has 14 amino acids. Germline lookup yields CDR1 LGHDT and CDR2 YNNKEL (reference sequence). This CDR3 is CASKGRDRGTEAFF. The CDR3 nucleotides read TGTGCCAGCAAGGGGAGGGACAGGGGGACTGAAGCTTTCTTT.

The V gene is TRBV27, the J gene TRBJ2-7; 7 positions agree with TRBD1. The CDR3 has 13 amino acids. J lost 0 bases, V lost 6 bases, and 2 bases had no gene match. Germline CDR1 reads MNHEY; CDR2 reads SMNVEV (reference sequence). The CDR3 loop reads CASRQGSSYEQYF. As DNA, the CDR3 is TGTGCCAGCAGACAGGGGAGCTCCTACGAGCAGTACTTC.

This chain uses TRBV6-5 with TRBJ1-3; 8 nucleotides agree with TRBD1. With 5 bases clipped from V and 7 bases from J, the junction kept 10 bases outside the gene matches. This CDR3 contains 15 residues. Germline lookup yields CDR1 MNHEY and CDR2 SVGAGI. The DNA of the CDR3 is TGTGCCAGCAGTCCCCCGGGACAGGAGGACAACACCATATATTTT. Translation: CASSPPGQEDNTIYF.

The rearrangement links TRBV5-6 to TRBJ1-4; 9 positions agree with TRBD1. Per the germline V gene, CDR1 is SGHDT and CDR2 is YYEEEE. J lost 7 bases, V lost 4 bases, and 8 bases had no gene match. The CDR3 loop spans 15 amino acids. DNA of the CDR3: TGTGCCAGCAGCGGGGGGACAGGGACGGGTGAAAAACTGTTTTTT. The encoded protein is CASSGGTGTGEKLFF. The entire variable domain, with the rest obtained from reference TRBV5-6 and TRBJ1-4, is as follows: DAGVTQSPTHLIKTRGQQVTLRCSPKSGHDTVSWYQQALGQGPQFIFQYYEEEERQRGNFPDRFSGHQFPNYSSELNVNALLLGDSALYLCASSGGTGTGEKLFFGSGTQLSVL.

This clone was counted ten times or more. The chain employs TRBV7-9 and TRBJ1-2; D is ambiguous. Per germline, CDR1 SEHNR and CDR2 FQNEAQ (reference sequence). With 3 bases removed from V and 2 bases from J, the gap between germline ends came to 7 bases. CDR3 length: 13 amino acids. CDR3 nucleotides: TGTGCCAGCAGCTTCACGGCGAACTATGGCTACACCTTC. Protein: CASSFTANYGYTF.

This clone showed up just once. The CDR3 region is CAISGAGTEAFF. The CDR3 DNA reads as TGTGCCATCTCAGGGGCGGGGACTGAAGCTTTCTTT. The J gene is TRBJ1-1, the V gene TRBV21-1. TRBV21-1 is noted as a pseudogene. The CDR3 length is 12 residues.

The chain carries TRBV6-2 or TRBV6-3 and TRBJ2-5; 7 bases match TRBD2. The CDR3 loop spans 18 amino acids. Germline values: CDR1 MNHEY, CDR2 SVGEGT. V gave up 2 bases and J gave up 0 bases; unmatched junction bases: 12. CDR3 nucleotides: TGTGCCAGCAGTTACCCTATTTCCTTAGCGGGTTACCAAGAGACCCAGTACTTC. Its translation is CASSYPISLAGYQETQYF.

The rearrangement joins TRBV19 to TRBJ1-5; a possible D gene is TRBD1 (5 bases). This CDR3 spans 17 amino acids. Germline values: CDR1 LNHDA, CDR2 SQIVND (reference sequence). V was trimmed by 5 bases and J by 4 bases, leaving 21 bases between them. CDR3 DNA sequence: TGTGCCAGTAGTCCCCTTAGAGCGGGGGGGATTAATCAGCCCCAGCATTTT. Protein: CASSPLRAGGINQPQHF. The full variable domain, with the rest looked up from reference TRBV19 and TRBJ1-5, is DGGITQSPKYLFRKEGQNVTLSCEQNLNHDAMYWYRQDPGQGLRLIYYSQIVNDFQKGDIAEGYSVSREKKESFPLTVTSAQKNPTAFYLCASSPLRAGGINQPQHFGDGTRLSIL.

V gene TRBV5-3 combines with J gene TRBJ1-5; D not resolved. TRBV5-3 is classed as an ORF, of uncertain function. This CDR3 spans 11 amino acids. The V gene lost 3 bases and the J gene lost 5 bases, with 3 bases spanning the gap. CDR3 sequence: CARSSHQPQHF. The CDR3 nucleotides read TGTGCCAGAAGCTCCCATCAGCCCCAGCATTTT.

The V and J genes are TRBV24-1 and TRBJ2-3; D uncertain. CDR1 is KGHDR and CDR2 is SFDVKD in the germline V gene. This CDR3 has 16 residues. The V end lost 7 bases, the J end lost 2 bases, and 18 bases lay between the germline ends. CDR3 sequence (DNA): TGTGCCACCAGCCCTTCAGGACGAACTATCACAGATACGCAGTATTTT. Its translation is CATSPSGRTITDTQYF.

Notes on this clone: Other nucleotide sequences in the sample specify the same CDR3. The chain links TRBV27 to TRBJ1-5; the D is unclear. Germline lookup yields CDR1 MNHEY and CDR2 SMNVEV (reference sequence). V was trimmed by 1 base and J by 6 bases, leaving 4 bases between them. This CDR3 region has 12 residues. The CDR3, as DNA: TGTGCCAGCAGTTTATTTGGTCAGCCCCAGCATTTT. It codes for CASSLFGQPQHF.

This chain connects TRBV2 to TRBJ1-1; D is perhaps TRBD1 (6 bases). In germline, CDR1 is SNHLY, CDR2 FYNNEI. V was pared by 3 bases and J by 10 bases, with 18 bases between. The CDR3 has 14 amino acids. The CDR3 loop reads CASSEGRQALPAFF. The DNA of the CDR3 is TGTGCCAGCAGTGAGGGGAGACAGGCTCTGCCAGCTTTCTTT.

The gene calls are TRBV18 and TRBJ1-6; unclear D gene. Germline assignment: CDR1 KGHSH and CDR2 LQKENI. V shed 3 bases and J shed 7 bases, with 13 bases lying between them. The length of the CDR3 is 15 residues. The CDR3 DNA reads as TGTGCCAGCTCACCGACGGGGAGGCAGAATTCACCCCTCCACTTT. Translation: CASSPTGRQNSPLHF.